This passage covers 23 T cell receptor beta chains from one sample sequenced in a study of identical twins. MiXCR, applied by TCRdb to the 5' RACE reads, yields one record per CDR3 protein. The data contain 210,000 or so distinct CDR3 sequences, more than 6.5% of them singletons. These data were also reused for a study on yellow fever vaccine responses in identical twins.

Sequencing input: memory (CD45RO+) T cells sorted from blood. Receptor source: a woman younger than 35 in good health.

This clonotype was picked up many times. V and J are TRBV7-3 and TRBJ2-1; D unclear. The CDR3 runs to 13 residues. The germline V and J ends were trimmed by 0 bases and 9 bases, with 9 bases remaining between them. Germline V gives CDR1 SGHTA, CDR2 FQGTGA. As DNA, the CDR3 is TGTGCCAGCAGCTTAACTCTCAGGAGTGAGCAGTTCTTC. This encodes CASSLTLRSEQFF.

V is TRBV2 and J is TRBJ1-6; D is undetermined. Germline loops: CDR1 SNHLY, CDR2 FYNNEI. The CDR3 loop spans 11 amino acids. Between the trimmed V and J ends, which lost 7 bases and 10 bases, there was a span of 8 bases. The chain's CDR3 is CASTIRSPLHF. DNA of the CDR3: TGTGCCAGCACGATTCGGTCACCCCTCCACTTT. The variable domain in full, completed from reference TRBV2 and TRBJ1-6, reads EPEVTQTPSHQVTQMGQEVILRCVPISNHLYFYWYRQILGQKVEFLVSFYNNEISEKSEIFDDQFSVERPDGSNFTLKIRSTKLEDSAMYFCASTIRSPLHFGNGTRLTVT.

This clonotype was counted between two and nine times. The CDR3 nucleotides are TGTGCCAGCAGCCAAGTTGTCCCAGGTACGAAGGACGAGCAGTACTTC. Translating gives CASSQVVPGTKDEQYF. This chain uses TRBV3-1 with TRBJ2-7; D remains unclear. This CDR3 has 16 amino acids. V was cut by 1 base and J by 5 bases, with 18 bases left in between. Per germline, CDR1 LGHDT and CDR2 YNNKEL (reference sequence).

This clonotype showed up many times. This chain uses TRBV4-3 with TRBJ2-3, with TRBD1 identical over 7 bases. This CDR3 is 17 amino acids long. Germline loops: CDR1 LGHNA, CDR2 YSLEER. Trimming removed 3 bases from V and 1 base from J; junction bases left unmatched: 10. The DNA for the CDR3 is TGCGCCAGCAGCCAGAGAAAACAGGGGTGGGGCACAGATACGCAGTATTTT. Translated: CASSQRKQGWGTDTQYF.

This clonotype has ten or more counts. The V and J genes are TRBV3-1 and TRBJ1-1; D uncertain. CDR1 and CDR2 (germline): LGHDT, YNNKEL (reference sequence). V was cut by 2 bases and J by 1 base, with 5 bases left in between. This CDR3 comprises 13 residues. The CDR3 here is CASSQIGNTEAFF. The CDR3 coding sequence is TGTGCCAGCAGCCAAATCGGGAACACTGAAGCTTTCTTT. Together with reference TRBV3-1 and TRBJ1-1, the CDR3 gives the full variable domain: DTAVSQTPKYLVTQMGNDKSIKCEQNLGHDTMYWYKQDSKKFLKIMFSYNNKELIINETVPNRFSPKSPDKAHLNLHINSLELGDSAVYFCASSQIGNTEAFFGQGTRLTVV.

This clonotype was seen only a few times. V and J are TRBV9 and TRBJ1-2; TRBD1 aligns across 9 bases. CDR1 and CDR2 from the germline V gene are SGDLS and YYNGEE. The CDR3 is 14 amino acids. The V and J ends lost 4 bases and 4 bases, in that order; junction bases with no gene match: 5. CDR3 protein: CASSRQTGGYGYTF. The DNA for the CDR3 is TGTGCCAGCAGCCGTCAGACAGGGGGCTATGGCTACACCTTC.

Worth noting for this clonotype: This could be a read error, since a much larger clone is one nucleotide away. V gene TRBV5-1 combines with J gene TRBJ2-7, with a tentative D call TRBD1 (5 bases). V shed 0 bases and J shed 2 bases, with 12 bases lying between them. From germline, CDR1 is SGHRS and CDR2 YFSETQ. The CDR3 is 15 residues long. CDR3 amino acids: CASSLGDLGAYEQYF. The CDR3 DNA sequence: TGCGCCAGCAGCTTGGGAGATTTAGGGGCCTACGAGCAGTACTTC. Together with reference TRBV5-1 and TRBJ2-7, the CDR3 gives the full variable domain: KAGVTQTPRYLIKTRGQQVTLSCSPISGHRSVSWYQQTPGQGLQFLFEYFSETQRNKGNFPGRFSGRQFSNSRSEMNVSTLELGDSALYLCASSLGDLGAYEQYFGPGTRLTVT.

This clonotype has at least ten counts. The gene calls are TRBV5-1 and TRBJ1-6; 9 nucleotides align to TRBD1. This CDR3 spans 14 amino acids. Trimming took 0 bases from V and 10 from J; bases not matched to a gene: 2. Germline values: CDR1 SGHRS, CDR2 YFSETQ. The CDR3 DNA sequence: TGCGCCAGCAGCTTGGGGGACAGGGCATCACCCCTCCACTTT. Translation: CASSLGDRASPLHF.

V gene TRBV7-9 combines with J gene TRBJ2-1; 12 nucleotides match TRBD2. The CDR3 extends over 15 amino acids. The ends lost 5 bases at V and 9 bases at J; junction bases unmatched: 8. Germline values: CDR1 SEHNR, CDR2 FQNEAQ (reference sequence). The CDR3 nucleotides read TGTGCCAGCAGCCAGACTAGCGGGGGAGCGGGTGAGCAGTTCTTC. This codes for CASSQTSGGAGEQFF.

The chain has TRBV5-1 and TRBJ2-7, with TRBD2 matching 7 bases. The V segment lost 3 bases and the J segment 5 bases; nucleotides outside the gene matches: 2. Germline V gene sequence: CDR1 SGHRS, CDR2 YFSETQ. This CDR3 is built from 12 residues. The CDR3 nucleotides read TGCGCCAGCAGCTACGCGGGGGACGAGCAGTACTTC. This gives the protein CASSYAGDEQYF.

J is TRBJ1-6 and V is TRBV20-1; D not resolved. With 4 bases removed from V and 0 bases from J, the gap between germline ends came to 10 bases. Germline CDR1 reads DFQATT; CDR2 reads SNEGSKA (reference sequence). This CDR3 has 15 amino acids. CDR3 loop: CSATGLDSYNSPLHF. CDR3 DNA sequence: TGCAGTGCTACCGGACTGGACTCCTATAATTCACCCCTCCACTTT.

This clonotype was seen repeatedly, ten times or more. The chain carries TRBV5-1 and TRBJ2-1; 10 bases match TRBD1. In germline, CDR1 is SGHRS, CDR2 YFSETQ. Trimming cost V 0 bases and J 3 bases; bases outside gene matches: 9. This CDR3 has 18 amino acids. The CDR3 sequence: CASSLARFRDRGYNEQFF. DNA for the CDR3: TGCGCCAGCAGCTTGGCCAGGTTCCGGGACAGGGGCTACAATGAGCAGTTCTTC.

This clonotype has a handful of counts. The chain has TRBV15 and TRBJ1-5; D not resolved. Germline V gene sequence: CDR1 LNHNV, CDR2 YYDKDF (reference sequence). The CDR3 spans 13 residues. The germline V and J ends were trimmed by 5 bases and 7 bases, with 12 bases remaining between them. As DNA, the CDR3 is TGTGCCACCAGCGATTCGCCCGGGCAGCCCCAGCATTTT. Its translation is CATSDSPGQPQHF.

This clonotype has ten or more counts. The chain recombines TRBV24-1 with TRBJ2-2; D gene unclear. CDR3 length: 15 residues. V was cut by 4 bases and J by 4 bases, with 12 bases left in between. Per germline, CDR1 KGHDR and CDR2 SFDVKD. In DNA form, the CDR3 reads TGTGCCACCAGTGACCCTCAGGCCGCCACCGGGGAGCTGTTTTTT. As protein: CATSDPQAATGELFF.

In its sample, this clonotype was seen many times. The rearrangement uses TRBV7-9 and TRBJ2-3; no clear D gene. From germline, CDR1 is SEHNR and CDR2 FQNEAQ (reference sequence). The CDR3 loop spans 14 amino acids. Trimming shortened V by 5 bases and J by 1 base, and 10 bases separated the two germline ends. In DNA form, the CDR3 reads TGTGCCAGCAGCCCACCCTTTCGCACAGATACGCAGTATTTT. It specifies CASSPPFRTDTQYF.

This clonotype was seen at least ten times. J is TRBJ2-1 and V is TRBV5-1, with 9 bases identical to TRBD2. Per the germline V gene, CDR1 is SGHRS and CDR2 is YFSETQ. With V trimmed by 0 bases and J by 7 bases, 8 bases remained unmatched. This CDR3 spans 16 amino acids. The CDR3 bases are TGCGCCAGCAGCTTGGAGGCTAGCGGGGTTCTTAATGAGCAGTTCTTC. Translating gives CASSLEASGVLNEQFF.

V gene TRBV28 combines with J gene TRBJ1-4; no reliable D call. Trimming cost V 2 bases and J 8 bases, with 21 bases left between them. This CDR3 comprises 17 residues. CDR1 MDHEN and CDR2 SYDVKM come from the germline V gene. CDR3 nucleotide sequence: TGTGCCAGCAGTTTAATTACGGGGTCCGCCTTTGCCGAAAAACTGTTTTTT. The encoded protein is CASSLITGSAFAEKLFF.

This clonotype was counted at least ten times. A read error may account for a junction end that differs from germline. The chain recombines TRBV7-8 with TRBJ2-7, with a possible D match to TRBD2 (5 bases). Germline loops: CDR1 SGHVS, CDR2 FQNEAQ. The CDR3 has 12 amino acids. The CDR3 spells CASSLGISERIF. The CDR3 coding sequence is TGTGCCAGCAGCTTAGGTATTAGCGAGAGAATCTTC.

This clonotype was counted between two and nine times. The CDR3 region is CASSYSIQGSSEQYF. DNA of the CDR3: TGTGCCAGCAGTTACTCGATTCAGGGTTCCAGCGAGCAGTACTTC. The chain combines TRBV6-5 with TRBJ2-7; possibly TRBD1 for D (5 bases). The ends were cut back, 0 bases at V and 6 bases at J, with 15 bases in the middle. The CDR3 totals 15 residues. The germline gives CDR1 MNHEY, CDR2 SVGAGI.

This clonotype was seen more than once but under ten times. The chain employs TRBV14 and TRBJ2-1; 10 bases map to TRBD1. Germline V CDR1 and CDR2: SGHDN, FVKESK. V was pared by 3 bases and J by 6 bases, with 11 bases of the junction left unmatched. This CDR3 has 17 residues. CDR3 nucleotide sequence: TGTGCCAGCAGCCACGGACCGGGACAGGGGTATTTCAATGAGCAGTTCTTC. It is translated as CASSHGPGQGYFNEQFF.

This clonotype was seen many times. The genes are TRBV12-3 or TRBV12-4 and TRBJ2-7; no firm D call. This CDR3 comprises 14 residues. The V end lost 5 bases, the J end lost 5 bases, and 16 bases lay between the germline ends. The CDR3 protein is CASSPRAELNEQYF. CDR3 nucleotides: TGTGCCAGCAGTCCCCGGGCAGAACTTAACGAGCAGTACTTC.

The chain carries TRBV15 and TRBJ2-5, with D possibly being TRBD1 (5 bases). This CDR3 is built from 13 residues. Germline V gene data show CDR1 as LNHNV and CDR2 as YYDKDF (reference sequence). V gave up 0 bases and J gave up 5 bases, with 7 bases separating them. In DNA, the CDR3 is TGTGCCACCAGCAGAGATAAGGGGGAGACCCAGTACTTC. It specifies CATSRDKGETQYF.

A few counts support this clonotype. The V gene is TRBV11-2, the J gene TRBJ2-5; a weak D match, TRBD1 (6 bases). This CDR3 has 16 amino acids. The germline gives CDR1 SGHAT, CDR2 FQNNGV. V lost 5 bases to trimming and J lost 4 bases, with 20 bases between them. CDR3 loop: CASSLRQVQSRETQYF. DNA for the CDR3: TGTGCCAGCAGCCTGAGACAGGTCCAGTCCCGAGAGACCCAGTACTTC. The whole variable domain, remainder taken from reference TRBV11-2 and TRBJ2-5, is EAGVAQSPRYKIIEKRQSVAFWCNPISGHATLYWYQQILGQGPKLLIQFQNNGVVDDSQLPKDRFSAERLKGVDSTLKIQPAKLEDSAVYLCASSLRQVQSRETQYFGPGTRLLVL.